These 14 T cell receptor beta chains came from one sample sequenced in a study of blood T cell repertoires in COVID-19. Only in-frame clones appear in the TCRdb table, and some are missing; sequencing was by immunoSEQ multiplex PCR. This table has approximately 170,000 clones, roughly 86% appearing once. Sequenced sample: peripheral blood. The receptors were sampled from a man between 65 and 85 years old with acute or convalescent COVID-19.

The genes are TRBV10-3 and TRBJ2-2; 10 bases fit TRBD1. Germline loops: CDR1 ENHRY, CDR2 SYGVKD. The CDR3 spans 17 residues. Trimming at V came to 0 bases and at J to 5 bases, leaving 6 bases not matched to a gene. CDR3 amino acids: CAISESWGTGVTGELFF. The DNA for the CDR3 is TGTGCCATCAGTGAGTCCTGGGGGACAGGGGTAACCGGGGAGCTGTTTTTT.

The rearrangement links TRBV5-1 to TRBJ2-2, with TRBD2 matching over 10 bases. With 0 bases clipped from V and 7 bases from J, the junction kept 6 bases outside the gene matches. In germline, CDR1 is SGHRS, CDR2 YFSETQ. This CDR3 has 16 residues. The CDR3 DNA reads as TGCGCCAGCAGCTTGGCCCTAGCGGGAGCGATCGGGGAGCTGTTTTTT. This gives the protein CASSLALAGAIGELFF. Together with reference TRBV5-1 and TRBJ2-2, the CDR3 gives the full variable domain: KAGVTQTPRYLIKTRGQQVTLSCSPISGHRSVSWYQQTPGQGLQFLFEYFSETQRNKGNFPGRFSGRQFSNSRSEMNVSTLELGDSALYLCASSLALAGAIGELFFGEGSRLTVL.

This clone was detected a few times. The rearrangement links TRBV10-3 to TRBJ2-7, with 7 bases that match TRBD2. V was clipped by 8 bases and J by 2 bases; unmatched bases: 9. Per germline, CDR1 ENHRY and CDR2 SYGVKD. CDR3 length equals 14 residues. CDR3 sequence: CAIATGEGAYEQYF. CDR3 coding DNA: TGTGCCATCGCTACGGGGGAGGGAGCCTACGAGCAGTACTTC.

This chain joins TRBV29-1 and TRBJ2-1, with 11 nucleotides matching TRBD2. The germline V gene encodes CDR1 SQVTM and CDR2 ANQGSEA. The CDR3 sequence is 11 residues long. The CDR3 bases are TGCTCTTCGACTAGCGGGGATGAGCAGTTCTTC. Amino acids: CSSTSGDEQFF.

V and J are TRBV2 and TRBJ1-1, with 8 bases identical to TRBD1. From germline, CDR1 is SNHLY and CDR2 FYNNEI. Trimming cost V 2 bases and J 7 bases; bases outside gene matches: 3. The length of the CDR3 is 13 residues. The CDR3 sequence is CASSEQGADEAFF. CDR3 sequence (DNA): TGTGCCAGCAGTGAACAGGGGGCCGATGAAGCTTTCTTT.

The V gene is TRBV3-1 (or the pseudogene TRBV3-2), the J gene TRBJ1-2; no clear D gene. CDR1 and CDR2 (germline): LGHDT, YNNKEL (reference sequence). The CDR3 is 12 amino acids. V lost 4 bases, J lost 8 bases, and 11 bases lay in between. The CDR3 spells CASSRFDSGYTF. CDR3 nucleotides: TGTGCCAGCAGCCGCTTCGACTCGGGCTACACCTTC.

The V call is TRBV5-1, the J call TRBJ1-4; D unclear. Germline loops: CDR1 SGHRS, CDR2 YFSETQ. Trimming pared 0 bases from V and 5 bases from J, leaving 8 bases between. This CDR3 comprises 14 residues. The CDR3 bases are TGCGCCAGCAGCTTGGCTCCGGAGAATGAAAAACTGTTTTTT. Amino acid sequence: CASSLAPENEKLFF.

The chain couples TRBV3-1 (or the pseudogene TRBV3-2) to TRBJ2-3; TRBD1 is a possible D gene (5 bases). Germline assignment: CDR1 LGHDT and CDR2 YNNKEL (reference sequence). The CDR3 loop spans 13 amino acids. The V gene lost 4 bases and the J gene lost 6 bases, with 11 bases spanning the gap. The DNA for the CDR3 is TGTGCCAGCAGCCCGGGCTACAGGGATACGCAGTATTTT. Residues: CASSPGYRDTQYF.

The chain is built from TRBV29-1 and TRBJ2-1; 7 bases match TRBD1. The V gene end was trimmed by 3 bases and the J gene end by 7 bases; junction bases not matched to a gene: 9. CDR1 SQVTM and CDR2 ANQGSEA come from the germline V gene. The CDR3 contains 14 residues. The DNA for the CDR3 is TGCAGCGTTGATAAGCAGGGGGAGATGAATGAGCAGTTCTTC. Its translation is CSVDKQGEMNEQFF.

The chain joins TRBV30 to TRBJ1-5; no definite D call. Germline CDR1 reads GTSNPN; CDR2 reads SVGIG (reference sequence). The length of the CDR3 is 14 residues. V gave up 2 bases and J gave up 6 bases, with 14 bases separating them. The CDR3 nucleotides read TGTGCCTGGAGTCCCGGGGTTTCGGGTCAGCCCCAGCATTTT. Translating gives CAWSPGVSGQPQHF.

This rearrangement joins TRBV5-1 to TRBJ1-4; no reliable D call. CDR3 length equals 15 residues. The V end was cut by 3 bases, the J end by 3 bases, with 12 bases between. Germline V gene lookup returns CDR1 SGHRS and CDR2 YFSETQ. CDR3 loop: CASSSEYMANEKLFF. In DNA form, the CDR3 reads TGCGCCAGCAGCTCGGAGTACATGGCTAATGAAAAACTGTTTTTT.

The rearrangement joins TRBV4-1 to TRBJ2-1, with 13 bases fitting TRBD2. This CDR3 comprises 16 residues. The germline CDR1 and CDR2 sequences are MGHRA and YSYEKL. Trimming removed 1 base from V and 9 bases from J; junction bases left unmatched: 6. For the CDR3, the DNA is TGCGCCAGCAGCCAAGCAGGACTAGCGGGAGAAAGTGAGCAGTTCTTC. Residues: CASSQAGLAGESEQFF.

The chain combines TRBV28 with TRBJ2-3; TRBD2 might be the D (5 bases). V was shortened by 5 bases and J by 0 bases, with 24 bases between the two germline ends. The CDR3 runs to 19 residues. Germline CDR1 MDHEN, CDR2 SYDVKM. The CDR3 DNA sequence: TGTGCCAGCAGTCCTCCCGCCCAACTAGTTCCACTCAGCACAGATACGCAGTATTTT. It is translated as CASSPPAQLVPLSTDTQYF.

This clone was seen a few times. This chain joins TRBV2 and TRBJ2-7; maybe TRBD2 (7 bases). Germline V lookup: CDR1 SNHLY, CDR2 FYNNEI. The V and J ends lost 2 bases and 2 bases respectively, with 22 bases between them. The CDR3 totals 18 residues. The CDR3 nucleotides read TGTGCCAGCAGTGAACAGGGGTTCTTTAGCGGGCCCGCCTACGAGCAGTACTTC. It specifies CASSEQGFFSGPAYEQYF.